The present T cell receptor (beta chain) was sequenced within a study of T-cell memory formation after mild COVID-19. Study information: Each donor largely had its own TCR clusters.

Using constant-segment primers, 5'RACE produced TCR alpha and TCR beta cDNA libraries carrying sample barcodes and UMIs. MiXCR was run by TCRdb on the 5' RACE reads, yielding one entry per CDR3 protein. Of about 50,000 distinct CDR3 sequences in the sample, roughly an eighth were seen once. This clonotype was counted at least ten times. In germline, CDR1 is LGHNA, CDR2 YNFKEQ. Trimming took 3 bases from V and 9 from J, leaving 6 bases between them. CDR3 length equals 11 residues. This TCR was recovered from a man younger than 35 who had mild COVID-19 (a few samples of this study predate the infection). Cell type and time point are not known. This chain connects TRBV4-2 to TRBJ2-4; no clear D gene. Material: PBMCs or a T cell subset sorted from them (not recorded which). In DNA, the CDR3 is TGTGCCAGCAGCCAGGGCAGCATTCAGTACTTC. This gives the protein CASSQGSIQYF.